Listed below are T cell receptor beta chains from one sample, sequenced in a study of blood T cells in healthy people across ages. TCRdb analysed the 5' RACE reads with MiXCR anew, one entry per CDR3 protein. The data contain 1.5 million to 2 million distinct CDR3 sequences, 49% of them singletons. The source material was blood. These receptors all stem from a woman aged 40 to 50 in good health. Each CDR3 is given with its conserved first and last residue. The D gene is left open where the match is weak. The size field is filled for only some rows; it gives once, few, many or a size class.

d_call	clone_size	j_call	v_call	cdr3_nt	cdr3_aa
-	-	TRBJ2-1	TRBV2	TGTGCCAGCAAGCTACTGCAGGCTCTGGATGAGCAGTTCTTC	CASKLLQALDEQFF
-	few	TRBJ1-6	TRBV4-3	TGCGCCAGCAGCCAAGGGACAGACTATAATTCACCCCTCCACTTT	CASSQGTDYNSPLHF
-	once	TRBJ2-5	TRBV18	TGTGCCAGCTCACCGTTGGATGGGCAGGTAGAGACCCAGTACTTC	CASSPLDGQVETQYF
-	-	TRBJ1-5	TRBV20-1	TGCAGTGCTCGGACATCAGACAGTACCAATCAGCCCCAGCATTTT	CSARTSDSTNQPQHF
-	few	TRBJ2-7	TRBV7-9	TGTGCCAGCGGTAGGGGGTCCCACGAGCAGTACTTC	CASGRGSHEQYF
TRBD1	once	TRBJ1-5	TRBV12-3/TRBV12-4	TGTGCCAGCAGCATTACCCCGACAGGGGGTCAGCCCCAGCATTTT	CASSITPTGGQPQHF
TRBD1	-	TRBJ1-6	TRBV5-6	TGTGCCAGCAGCTTCACAGGGGGAAACTATAATTCACCCCTCCACTTT	CASSFTGGNYNSPLHF
-	-	TRBJ2-4	TRBV2	TGTGCCGGCAGTGAAGCGGGGGCAGGGGGCTCCAAAAACATTCAGTACTTC	CAGSEAGAGGSKNIQYF
-	-	TRBJ1-6	TRBV20-1	TGCAGTGCTGACGGGAGCTCCTATAATTCACCCCTCCACTTT	CSADGSSYNSPLHF
TRBD2	few	TRBJ2-1	TRBV11-3	TGTGCCAGCAGCCGGAGCGGGGCGAGCTCCTACAATGAGCAGTTCTTC	CASSRSGASSYNEQFF
-	-	TRBJ2-6	TRBV6-5	TGTGCCAGCAGTACCACAGGACTCTCTGGGGCCAACGTCCTGACTTTC	CASSTTGLSGANVLTF
-	few	TRBJ2-3	TRBV28	TGTGCCAGCAGTTTAGAGTGGGCGGGAAAAACTAGCACAGATACGCAGTATTTT	CASSLEWAGKTSTDTQYF
-	-	TRBJ2-5	TRBV4-2	TGTGCCAGCAGCGCAAGGGGAGCCTTCGAAGAGACCCAGTACTTC	CASSARGAFEETQYF
TRBD2	many	TRBJ2-3	TRBV4-2	TGTGCCAGCAGCCCTACTAGCGGGGGCCCCACAGATACGCAGTATTTT	CASSPTSGGPTDTQYF
TRBD1	few	TRBJ1-2	TRBV6-6	TGTGCCAGCAGCAATTCTGGACAGGGGGCGGAGGGCTACACCTTC	CASSNSGQGAEGYTF
TRBD2	-	TRBJ2-3	TRBV10-3	TGTGCCATCAGTGGACTAGCGGGGGGGGATACGCAGTATTTT	CAISGLAGGDTQYF
-	-	TRBJ2-5	TRBV4-1	TGCGCCAGCAGCCAAGAGCCAGACAGGAGACAGCAGTACTTC	CASSQEPDRRQQYF
-	few	TRBJ1-2	TRBV5-1	TGCGCCAGCAGCGAGGGTTCGGGTGGCTATGGCTACACCTTC	CASSEGSGGYGYTF
TRBD2	-	TRBJ2-5	TRBV7-2	TGTGCCAGCAGCCGGCCTAGCGGGTCTCAAGAGACCCAGTACTTC	CASSRPSGSQETQYF
-	-	TRBJ2-5	TRBV27	TGTGCCAGCAGCGATATCGGGGGAAAGGAGACCCAGTACTTC	CASSDIGGKETQYF
-	-	TRBJ2-3	TRBV28	TGTGCCAGCAGTTTCCCCGCGGGGAGAAGCACAGATACGCAGTATTTT	CASSFPAGRSTDTQYF
-	-	TRBJ1-1	TRBV28	TGTGCCAGCAGTCCCCGGGTGGGGTCGATGAACACTGAAGCTTTCTTT	CASSPRVGSMNTEAFF
-	-	TRBJ1-2	TRBV7-2	TGTGCCAGCACCAAAGCCCGGGGGGCGAGGGGCTACACCTTC	CASTKARGARGYTF
-	-	TRBJ2-7	TRBV6-2/TRBV6-3	TGTGCCAGCATTAAGGACAGAGCCTACGAGCAGTACTTC	CASIKDRAYEQYF
TRBD1	-	TRBJ2-1	TRBV27	TGTGCCAGCAGTTTGATCGGGACAGGGTTCTTTCTATCCTACAATGAGCAGTTCTTC	CASSLIGTGFFLSYNEQFF